The 22 T cell receptor beta chains below come from one sample, sequenced in a study of control samples from healthy donors and cancer patients. This table comes from immunoSEQ multiplex PCR, and its TCRdb copy is limited to in-frame clones, with some not included. The profile covers around 190,000 clones, with 90% appearing a single time and just over 1.4% taken by the ten largest. Sequences were obtained from blood. The receptors derive from a woman aged 50 to 65 in good health.

The CDR3 protein is CASSLGSAGGTGELFF. DNA of the CDR3: TGTGCCAGCAGCTTAGGTTCAGCGGGAGGGACCGGGGAGCTGTTTTTT. The chain combines TRBV13 with TRBJ2-2; 10 bases are a match to TRBD2. CDR3 size: 16 residues. In germline, CDR1 is PRHDT, CDR2 FYEKMQ (reference sequence). The V and J ends lost 0 bases and 5 bases, in that order; junction bases with no gene match: 3.

This chain uses TRBV10-3 with TRBJ2-7; tentatively, D is TRBD1 (5 bases). The CDR3 runs 15 residues. Looked up from germline, CDR1 is ENHRY and CDR2 is SYGVKD. The V gene lost 3 bases and the J gene lost 3 bases, with 15 bases spanning the gap. The CDR3 DNA reads TGTGCCATCAGTGATAAAGGGGCACGAAACTACGAGCAGTACTTC. Translating gives CAISDKGARNYEQYF.

Notes on this clone: The junction departs from the called germline gene at one end, perhaps through a read error. V is TRBV9 and J is TRBJ1-6; D gene unclear. This CDR3 comprises 13 residues. CDR1 and CDR2 (germline): SGDLS, YYNGEE. The CDR3: CASSEGFNSPLHF. Written as DNA, the CDR3 is TGTGCCAGCAGTGAGGGTTTTAATTCTCCCCTCCACTTT.

The rearrangement joins TRBV5-1 to TRBJ2-1; no reliable D call. Per germline, CDR1 SGHRS and CDR2 YFSETQ. CDR3 length: 15 amino acids. Trimming took off 0 bases at V and 6 bases at J, with 13 bases between the two ends. CDR3 sequence reads: CASSLVVGNGNEQFF. The CDR3 DNA reads as TGCGCCAGCAGCTTGGTTGTAGGGAATGGCAATGAGCAGTTCTTC.

The rearrangement links TRBV7-2 to TRBJ2-3, with D perhaps matching TRBD1 or TRBD2 (6 bases each). Germline loops: CDR1 SGHTA, CDR2 FQGNSA. The CDR3 covers 16 residues. V was clipped by 1 base and J by 2 bases, with 13 bases between them. The DNA of the CDR3 is TGTGCCAGCAGCTTAGGCCGGGGGCGCCTCACAGATACGCAGTATTTT. This encodes CASSLGRGRLTDTQYF.

V gene TRBV18 combines with J gene TRBJ1-2; no clear D. Trimming shortened V by 3 bases and J by 0 bases, and 11 bases separated the two germline ends. The CDR3 is made up of 15 amino acids. The germline gives CDR1 KGHSH, CDR2 LQKENI. The CDR3 DNA reads as TGTGCCAGCTCACCGCGGACGGAGACTAACTATGGCTACACCTTC. It is translated as CASSPRTETNYGYTF.

This chain links TRBV4-3 with TRBJ1-6; D might be TRBD1 (6 bases). The V and J ends lost 0 bases and 4 bases respectively, with 22 bases between them. Germline values: CDR1 LGHNA, CDR2 YSLEER. This CDR3 has 20 residues. The CDR3 nucleotides are TGCGCCAGCAGCCAAGATATAATGAGGACAGCGACCCAATATAATTCACCCCTCCACTTT. This gives the protein CASSQDIMRTATQYNSPLHF.

This chain links TRBV5-1 with TRBJ1-1; 7 bases match TRBD1. The CDR3 spans 16 residues. J was trimmed by 3 bases and V by 0 bases; bases with no gene match: 8. Germline loops: CDR1 SGHRS, CDR2 YFSETQ. The CDR3 sequence: CASSLEGGGSYTEAFF. CDR3 nucleotides: TGCGCCAGCAGCTTGGAAGGGGGCGGTTCGTACACTGAAGCTTTCTTT.

This rearrangement joins TRBV25-1 to TRBJ1-4, with 8 bases that match TRBD1. Germline CDR1 MGHDK, CDR2 SYGVNS. The CDR3 totals 15 residues. V was clipped by 1 base and J by 7 bases; unmatched bases: 5. In nucleotides, the CDR3 is TGTGCCAGCAGTGAATCAGGGGGCGCGTTTGAAAAACTGTTTTTT. Protein product: CASSESGGAFEKLFF.

The chain joins TRBV28 to TRBJ1-1; no definite D call. In germline, CDR1 is MDHEN, CDR2 SYDVKM. V gave up 6 bases and J gave up 1 base, with 9 bases separating them. There are 13 residues in the CDR3. CDR3 region: CASRLVPNTEAFF. The CDR3 region has the DNA TGTGCCAGCAGGCTGGTCCCGAACACTGAAGCTTTCTTT.

The rearrangement uses TRBV27 and TRBJ2-7, with D perhaps matching TRBD2 (6 bases). Deletions cut 5 bases from V and 3 bases from J, with 14 bases between. The CDR3 runs 14 residues. The germline V gene encodes CDR1 MNHEY and CDR2 SMNVEV (reference sequence). The CDR3 sequence: CASSPDGTFYEQYF. CDR3 bases: TGTGCCAGCAGTCCGGACGGGACTTTCTACGAGCAGTACTTC.

The V call is TRBV5-1, the J call TRBJ2-7; no clear D gene. CDR3 length: 13 residues. CDR1 is SGHRS and CDR2 is YFSETQ in the germline V gene. The V end lost 4 bases, the J end lost 3 bases, and 11 bases lay between the germline ends. DNA of the CDR3: TGCGCCAGCAGCCCCCCTGGCCGCTACGAGCAGTACTTC. It specifies CASSPPGRYEQYF. Full variable domain (remainder filled in from reference TRBV5-1 and TRBJ2-7): KAGVTQTPRYLIKTRGQQVTLSCSPISGHRSVSWYQQTPGQGLQFLFEYFSETQRNKGNFPGRFSGRQFSNSRSEMNVSTLELGDSALYLCASSPPGRYEQYFGPGTRLTVT.

This sequence joins TRBV18 and TRBJ2-7, with TRBD2 identical over 8 bases. The CDR3 contains 15 residues. The germline CDR1 and CDR2 sequences are KGHSH and LQKENI. The J segment lost 5 bases and the V segment lost 1 base, leaving 7 bases of the junction unmatched. The CDR3 reads CASSPQAGGFHEQYF. The CDR3 DNA reads as TGTGCCAGCTCACCACAGGCGGGAGGTTTCCACGAGCAGTACTTC. Drawing the rest from reference TRBV18 and TRBJ2-7, the complete variable domain is NAGVMQNPRHLVRRRGQEARLRCSPMKGHSHVYWYRQLPEEGLKFMVYLQKENIIDESGMPKERFSAEFPKEGPSILRIQQVVRGDSAAYFCASSPQAGGFHEQYFGPGTRLTVT.

This sequence joins TRBV4-3 and TRBJ1-2; D possibly corresponds to TRBD1 (6 bases). The CDR3 length is 15 residues. The V gene lost 4 bases and the J gene lost 5 bases, with 17 bases spanning the gap. Germline lookup yields CDR1 LGHNA and CDR2 YSLEER. CDR3 residues: CASSPGRGAGYGYTF. CDR3 in DNA: TGCGCCAGCAGCCCTGGTAGGGGGGCAGGGTATGGCTACACCTTC.

The gene calls are TRBV9 and TRBJ2-1; 12 nucleotides match TRBD2. The CDR3 is 15 amino acids. CDR1 SGDLS and CDR2 YYNGEE come from the germline V gene. Trimming took 0 bases from V and 7 from J; bases not matched to a gene: 2. The CDR3, as DNA: TGTGCCAGCAGCGTAGGTACTAGCGGGAGGAATGAGCAGTTCTTC. As protein: CASSVGTSGRNEQFF. Full variable domain (missing parts from reference TRBV9 and TRBJ2-1): DSGVTQTPKHLITATGQRVTLRCSPRSGDLSVYWYQQSLDQGLQFLIQYYNGEERAKGNILERFSAQQFPDLHSELNLSSLELGDSALYFCASSVGTSGRNEQFFGPGTRLTVL.

There are a few counts of this clone. This chain uses TRBV29-1 with TRBJ1-3, with D uncertain. Germline V gene lookup returns CDR1 SQVTM and CDR2 ANQGSEA. Between the trimmed V and J ends, which lost 5 bases and 0 bases, there was a span of 11 bases. This CDR3 region has 14 residues. The CDR3 reads CSVIVRHSGNTIYF. CDR3 bases: TGCAGCGTTATCGTAAGGCACTCTGGAAACACCATATATTTT.

V usage is TRBV7-2 and J usage is TRBJ2-1, with D maybe TRBD1 (7 bases). This CDR3 has 15 amino acids. The germline CDR1 and CDR2 sequences are SGHTA and FQGNSA. The ends were cut back, 5 bases at V and 7 bases at J, with 18 bases in the middle. In nucleotides, the CDR3 is TGTGCCAGCAGCCTCGGACAGGTGGGGGGAAATGAGCAGTTCTTC. Translated, it gives CASSLGQVGGNEQFF. Supplemented by reference TRBV7-2 and TRBJ2-1, the full variable domain reads GAGVSQSPSNKVTEKGKDVELRCDPISGHTALYWYRQSLGQGLEFLIYFQGNSAPDKSGLPSDRFSAERTGGSVSTLTIQRTQQEDSAVYLCASSLGQVGGNEQFFGPGTRLTVL.

The CDR3 bases are TGTGCCTGGAGTCACGGGGTTGGTGCAGATACGCAGTATTTT. Translation: CAWSHGVGADTQYF. V gene TRBV30 combines with J gene TRBJ2-3; perhaps TRBD2 as D (5 bases). The V and J ends lost 2 bases and 4 bases respectively, with 13 bases between them. The CDR3 spans 14 residues. Germline values: CDR1 GTSNPN, CDR2 SVGIG (reference sequence).

The chain recombines TRBV7-8 with TRBJ1-4; D is undetermined. Trimming stripped 2 bases from V and 7 bases from J, with 17 bases between. The V gene's germline CDR1 is SGHVS and CDR2 FQNEAQ. The CDR3 spans 16 residues. CDR3 DNA: TGTGCCAGCAGCTTACTCGTGTCAGGTAGAGGTGAAAAACTGTTTTTT. Protein: CASSLLVSGRGEKLFF.

The J gene is TRBJ1-5, the V gene TRBV4-3, with a weak D call TRBD1 (6 bases). Germline V gives CDR1 LGHNA, CDR2 YSLEER. The length of the CDR3 is 15 residues. Between the trimmed V and J ends, which lost 1 base and 2 bases, there was a span of 9 bases. This chain's CDR3 is CASSQGRQGNQPQHF. DNA of the CDR3: TGCGCCAGCAGCCAAGGTCGACAGGGCAATCAGCCCCAGCATTTT.

The V gene is TRBV7-3, the J gene TRBJ1-1; D not resolved. The CDR3 extends over 16 amino acids. V lost 1 base, J lost 0 bases, and 12 bases lay in between. Germline V lookup: CDR1 SGHTA, CDR2 FQGTGA. The CDR3 sequence: CASSLRNPIMNTEAFF. The CDR3 nucleotides are TGTGCCAGCAGCTTAAGGAATCCGATTATGAACACTGAAGCTTTCTTT.

The chain uses TRBV5-5 and TRBJ2-7, with D unclear. Germline-derived CDR1 and CDR2 are SGHKS and YYEKEE (reference sequence). The CDR3 covers 12 residues. The V gene lost 3 bases and the J gene lost 2 bases, with 6 bases spanning the gap. The CDR3 DNA is TGTGCCAGCAGCTCCTGGACCTACGAGCAGTACTTC. Translation: CASSSWTYEQYF. The whole variable domain, remainder taken from reference TRBV5-5 and TRBJ2-7, is DAGVTQSPTHLIKTRGQQVTLRCSPISGHKSVSWYQQVLGQGPQFIFQYYEKEERGRGNFPDRFSARQFPNYSSELNVNALLLGDSALYLCASSSWTYEQYFGPGTRLTVT.